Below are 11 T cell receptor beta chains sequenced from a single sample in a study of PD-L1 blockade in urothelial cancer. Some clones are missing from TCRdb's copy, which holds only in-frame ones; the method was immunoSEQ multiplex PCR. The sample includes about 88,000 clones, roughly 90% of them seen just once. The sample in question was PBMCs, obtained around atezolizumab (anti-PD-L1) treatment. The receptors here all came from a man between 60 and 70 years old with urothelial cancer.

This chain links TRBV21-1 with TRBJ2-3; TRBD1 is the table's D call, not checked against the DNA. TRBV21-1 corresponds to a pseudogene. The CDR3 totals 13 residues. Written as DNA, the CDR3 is TGTGCCACCCCGCGCAGGGGCACAGATACGCAGTATTTT. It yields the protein CATPRRGTDTQYF.

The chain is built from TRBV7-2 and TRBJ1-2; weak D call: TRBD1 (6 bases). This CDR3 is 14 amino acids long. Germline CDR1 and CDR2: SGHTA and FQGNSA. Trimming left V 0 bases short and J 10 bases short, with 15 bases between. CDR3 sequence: CASSLAGAQDSYTF. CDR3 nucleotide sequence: TGTGCCAGCAGCTTAGCGGGGGCCCAGGACTCCTACACCTTC.

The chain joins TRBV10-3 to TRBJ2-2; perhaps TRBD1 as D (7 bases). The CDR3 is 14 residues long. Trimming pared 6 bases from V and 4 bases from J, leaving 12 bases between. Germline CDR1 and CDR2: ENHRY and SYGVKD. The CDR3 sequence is CAIRQGGLTGELFF. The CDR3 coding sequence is TGTGCCATCAGGCAGGGGGGACTCACCGGGGAGCTGTTTTTT.

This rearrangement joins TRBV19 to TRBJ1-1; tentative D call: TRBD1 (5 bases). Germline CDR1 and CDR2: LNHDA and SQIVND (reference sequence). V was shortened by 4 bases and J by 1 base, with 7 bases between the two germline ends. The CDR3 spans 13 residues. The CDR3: CASSTQANTEAFF. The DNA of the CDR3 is TGTGCCAGTAGTACACAGGCGAACACTGAAGCTTTCTTT.

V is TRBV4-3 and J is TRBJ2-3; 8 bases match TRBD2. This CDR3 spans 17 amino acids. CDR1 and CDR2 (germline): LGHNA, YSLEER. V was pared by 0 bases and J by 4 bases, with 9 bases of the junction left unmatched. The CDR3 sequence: CASSQDGREGWADTQYF. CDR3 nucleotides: TGCGCCAGCAGCCAAGATGGTCGGGAGGGCTGGGCAGATACGCAGTATTTT.

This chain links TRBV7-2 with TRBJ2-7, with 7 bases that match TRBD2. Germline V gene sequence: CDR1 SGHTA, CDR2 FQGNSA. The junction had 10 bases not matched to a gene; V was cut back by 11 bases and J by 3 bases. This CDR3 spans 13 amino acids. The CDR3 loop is CASQAGTNYEQYF. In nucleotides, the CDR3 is TGTGCCTCCCAGGCGGGGACTAACTACGAGCAGTACTTC.

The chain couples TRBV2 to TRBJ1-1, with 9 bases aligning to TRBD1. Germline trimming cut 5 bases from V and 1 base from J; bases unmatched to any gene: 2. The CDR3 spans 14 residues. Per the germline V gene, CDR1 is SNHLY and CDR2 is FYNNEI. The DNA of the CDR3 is TGTGCCAGCAGTTCGGGACAGGGGAACACTGAAGCTTTCTTT. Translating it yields CASSSGQGNTEAFF.

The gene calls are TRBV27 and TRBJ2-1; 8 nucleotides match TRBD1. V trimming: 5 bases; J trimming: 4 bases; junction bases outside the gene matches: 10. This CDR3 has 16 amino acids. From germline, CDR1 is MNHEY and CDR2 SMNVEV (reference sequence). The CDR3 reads CASSPQGTGLYNEQFF. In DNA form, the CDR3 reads TGTGCCAGCAGTCCCCAGGGGACAGGACTATACAATGAGCAGTTCTTC.

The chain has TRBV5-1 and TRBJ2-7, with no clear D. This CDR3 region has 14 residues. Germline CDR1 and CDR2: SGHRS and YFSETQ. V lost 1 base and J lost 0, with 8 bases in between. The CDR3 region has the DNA TGCGCCAGCAGCTTGAGACGGAGCTCCTACGAGCAGTACTTC. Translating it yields CASSLRRSSYEQYF.

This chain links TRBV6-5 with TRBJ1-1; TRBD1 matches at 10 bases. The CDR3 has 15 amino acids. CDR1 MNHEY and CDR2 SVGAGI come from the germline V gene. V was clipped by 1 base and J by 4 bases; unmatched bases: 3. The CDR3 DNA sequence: TGTGCCAGCAGTTACTTGGGACAGGGGCCCACTGAAGCTTTCTTT. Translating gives CASSYLGQGPTEAFF.

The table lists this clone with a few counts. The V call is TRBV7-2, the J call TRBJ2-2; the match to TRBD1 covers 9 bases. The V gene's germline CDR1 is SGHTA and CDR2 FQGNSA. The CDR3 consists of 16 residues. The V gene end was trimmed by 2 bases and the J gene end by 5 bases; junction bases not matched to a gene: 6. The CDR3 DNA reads TGTGCCAGCAGCTTACAGGCGGGACAGGGAACCGGGGAGCTGTTTTTT. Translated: CASSLQAGQGTGELFF.